Listed below are T cell receptor beta chains from one sample, sequenced in a study of blood T cell repertoires in COVID-19. Measured with immunoSEQ multiplex PCR; TCRdb has only the in-frame clones, and not every one. The sample yields fewer than 300,000 clones, approximately 91% seen once. Material: peripheral blood. Every receptor here comes from a man aged 18 to 35 with active or convalescent COVID-19. Both conserved end residues are part of each CDR3. The D gene is left open where the match is weak. Where a row states a size, it is once, few, many or the class of an expanded clone; other rows omit it.

v_gene	j_gene	d_gene	abundance	CDR3nt	CDR3aa
TRBV6-1	TRBJ1-2	NA	once	TGTGCCAGCAGTGAAGCGGGGGCAAAGGACGGAAACTATGGCTACACCTTC	CASSEAGAKDGNYGYTF
TRBV19	TRBJ1-1	NA	once	TGTGCCAGTAGTTCGACAGCGATGAACACTGAAGCTTTCTTT	CASSSTAMNTEAFF
TRBV6-2/TRBV6-3	TRBJ1-2	TRBD1	NA	TGTGCCAGCAGTGACAGGGTCGGCTATGGCTACACCTTC	CASSDRVGYGYTF
TRBV9	TRBJ2-7	NA	NA	TGTGCCAGCAGCTCGACCGACAGTTACGAGCAGTACTTC	CASSSTDSYEQYF
TRBV9	TRBJ1-3	NA	NA	TGTGCCAGTGCCCCGGGCGGAGGGTCTGGAAACACCATATATTTT	CASAPGGGSGNTIYF
TRBV3-1/TRBV3-2	TRBJ2-2	TRBD1	NA	TGTGCCAGCAGCCCGACCGGGACAGCTCCCACCGGGGAGCTGTTTTTT	CASSPTGTAPTGELFF
TRBV7-9	TRBJ1-2	NA	NA	TGTGCCAGCAGCTTACTGGCAGGTGACTATGGCTACACCTTC	CASSLLAGDYGYTF
TRBV11-2	TRBJ2-2	TRBD2	NA	TGTGCCAGCAGCTCCCGAGGGCTAGCGGGGACCTCCACCGGGGAGCTGTTTTTT	CASSSRGLAGTSTGELFF
TRBV12-3/TRBV12-4	TRBJ1-2	NA	NA	TGTGCCAGCAGTATGGGCTTTAACTATGGCTACACCTTC	CASSMGFNYGYTF
TRBV27	TRBJ2-7	TRBD2	NA	TGTGCCAGCAGTGCCACTAGCGGGGGATACGAGCAGTACTTC	CASSATSGGYEQYF
TRBV19	TRBJ2-5	NA	NA	TGTGCCAGTAGTATAAGACTATCTCAGGAGACCCAGTACTTC	CASSIRLSQETQYF
TRBV4-2	TRBJ2-1	TRBD2	NA	TGTGCCAGCAGCCTACATAGCGGGGGTCACCTGGGCCCTGAGCAGTTCTTC	CASSLHSGGHLGPEQFF
TRBV3-1/TRBV3-2	TRBJ1-6	TRBD1	NA	TGTGCCAGCAGCCTACTAGGACAGGGGACTTCACCCCTCCACTTT	CASSLLGQGTSPLHF
TRBV5-1	TRBJ1-2	NA	NA	TGCGCCAGCAGCTTCCCCGACAGCTATGGCTACACCTTC	CASSFPDSYGYTF
TRBV5-1	TRBJ2-3	NA	NA	TGCGCCAGCAGCCCTACGTCGACAGCCGACACAGATACGCAGTATTTT	CASSPTSTADTDTQYF
TRBV2	TRBJ1-2	NA	NA	TGTGCCAGCAGAGCGTTAGGCTACACCTTC	CASRALGYTF
TRBV18	TRBJ2-4	TRBD1	NA	TGTGCCAGCTCTCCAGGACAGGGCCTTCAGTACTTC	CASSPGQGLQYF
TRBV5-1	TRBJ1-1	NA	NA	TGCGCCAGCAGCAGCGACCTTTCGGACACTGAAGCTTTCTTT	CASSSDLSDTEAFF
TRBV27	TRBJ1-1	NA	NA	TGTGCCAGCAGTTCAGTGTTGAACACTGAAGCTTTCTTT	CASSSVLNTEAFF
TRBV19	TRBJ1-2	NA	NA	TGTGCCAGTACTCGAGACAGGTCTCATTCCTATGGCTACACCTTC	CASTRDRSHSYGYTF
TRBV5-1	TRBJ2-1	TRBD2	NA	TGCGCCAGCAGCCCTGACGTGGCGGGGGTCAGGGCGTTCTTC	CASSPDVAGVRAFF
TRBV7-9	TRBJ2-7	TRBD2	NA	TGTGCCAGCAGCTTAGCCCGGGGGGTTTCCTACGAGCAGTACTTC	CASSLARGVSYEQYF
TRBV27	TRBJ2-2	NA	few	TGTGCCAGCAGAGTTGCAAGGGGTAACACCGGGGAGCTGTTTTTT	CASRVARGNTGELFF